The next 32 T cell receptor beta chains were all read from a single sample in a study of shared clonotypes between healthy human individuals. Clones were read by immunoSEQ multiplex PCR, and TCRdb kept only the in-frame ones, dropping some. The data hold 2.3 million or so clones, with roughly 93% observed a single time. The specimen sequenced was naive CD4+ T cells from PBMCs. As for subset: CD45RA+ positively selected. Receptors originate from a man younger than 30 in good health. Some clones in this sample may be carry-over from other donors' samples.

This rearrangement joins TRBV28 to TRBJ2-5, with D possibly being TRBD2 (6 bases). V lost 4 bases and J lost 4, with 13 bases in between. CDR3 size: 14 residues. Looked up from germline, CDR1 is MDHEN and CDR2 is SYDVKM. CDR3 in DNA: TGTGCCAGCAGTTCAACTAGCCGAGGAGAGACCCAGTACTTC. This encodes CASSSTSRGETQYF.

This rearrangement joins TRBV30 to TRBJ2-7; TRBD1 matches 7 bases. The CDR3 has 12 residues. Germline CDR1 and CDR2: GTSNPN and SVGIG (reference sequence). The junction had 3 bases not matched to a gene; V was cut back by 3 bases and J by 4 bases. The CDR3 nucleotides read TGTGCCTGGAGGCCACAGGGGTACGAGCAGTACTTC. This sequence encodes CAWRPQGYEQYF.

J is TRBJ2-3 and V is TRBV6-1; no clear D gene. Per germline, CDR1 MNHNS and CDR2 SASEGT. The V and J ends lost 3 bases and 10 bases respectively, with 26 bases between them. The CDR3 loop spans 17 amino acids. DNA of the CDR3: TGTGCCAGCAGTGACTACTACCGGGTCCCGTTTTCCGGCGCGCAGTATTTT. Residues: CASSDYYRVPFSGAQYF.

The chain uses TRBV28 and TRBJ2-7; 9 bases match TRBD1. V lost 2 bases to trimming and J lost 5 bases; unmatched junction nucleotides: 13. CDR3 length: 17 residues. CDR1 MDHEN and CDR2 SYDVKM come from the germline V gene. The CDR3 here is CASSLLYVRDRVDEQYF. The CDR3 DNA reads as TGTGCCAGCAGTTTACTTTATGTTAGGGACAGGGTCGACGAGCAGTACTTC. Using reference TRBV28 and TRBJ2-7 for the parts outside the CDR3, the full variable domain is DVKVTQSSRYLVKRTGEKVFLECVQDMDHENMFWYRQDPGLGLRLIYFSYDVKMKEKGDIPEGYSVSREKKERFSLILESASTNQTSMYLCASSLLYVRDRVDEQYFGPGTRLTVT.

This clone was picked up one time. The V gene is TRBV28, the J gene TRBJ2-3; D remains unclear. Trimming left V 8 bases short and J 0 bases short, with 12 bases between. The CDR3 covers 14 residues. The germline CDR1 and CDR2 sequences are MDHEN and SYDVKM. The CDR3 DNA reads as TGTGCCAGCGGAAGCATGGGGAGCACAGATACGCAGTATTTT. It yields the protein CASGSMGSTDTQYF.

The chain couples TRBV2 to TRBJ1-5; 7 bases align to TRBD1. J lost 4 bases, V lost 6 bases, and 6 bases had no gene match. This CDR3 spans 14 amino acids. Germline V gene data show CDR1 as SNHLY and CDR2 as FYNNEI. CDR3 sequence: CASRDRVRNQPQHF. The CDR3 DNA follows: TGTGCCAGCAGAGACAGGGTGAGGAATCAGCCCCAGCATTTT.

The gene calls are TRBV9 and TRBJ2-5; possibly TRBD2 for D (5 bases). CDR1 is SGDLS and CDR2 is YYNGEE in the germline V gene. Trimming left V 3 bases short and J 2 bases short, with 14 bases between. The CDR3 consists of 15 residues. CDR3 DNA: TGTGCCAGCAGCGGGGATGCCGGACTTCAAGAGACCCAGTACTTC. This translates into CASSGDAGLQETQYF.

The chain has TRBV7-9 and TRBJ1-5; TRBD1 aligns across 10 bases. CDR3 length equals 17 residues. Germline V gives CDR1 SEHNR, CDR2 FQNEAQ (reference sequence). V lost 4 bases to trimming and J lost 1 base; unmatched junction nucleotides: 7. The CDR3 bases are TGTGCCAGCAGCTCAGGGACAGGGGCTTTCAGCAATCAGCCCCAGCATTTT. Translating it yields CASSSGTGAFSNQPQHF.

Worth noting for this clone: At one boundary the junction diverges from the germline segment, which might be a read error. The CDR3 nucleotides read TGTGCCAGCAGAGAAGGGGGGGCGAAGGAGACCCAGTACTTC. Its protein product is CASREGGAKETQYF. The chain carries TRBV2 and TRBJ2-5; tentative D call: TRBD2 (7 bases). The CDR3 is made up of 14 amino acids. Germline lookup yields CDR1 SNHLY and CDR2 FYNNEI.

The V call is TRBV9, the J call TRBJ2-3; a weak D match, TRBD2 (6 bases). Germline assignment: CDR1 SGDLS and CDR2 YYNGEE. CDR3 size: 18 residues. V lost 0 bases and J 0 bases, leaving 17 bases between the germline ends. The CDR3 DNA follows: TGTGCCAGCAGCGTAGCCCAGAAATTTAGCGGTAGCACAGATACGCAGTATTTT. Amino acid sequence: CASSVAQKFSGSTDTQYF.

As to this clone: In the same sample, other DNA sequences code for this CDR3. The chain couples TRBV28 to TRBJ2-7, with TRBD2 as a possible D gene (5 bases). V dropped 6 bases and J dropped 3 bases, with 9 bases sitting between them. This CDR3 has 12 residues. From germline, CDR1 is MDHEN and CDR2 SYDVKM. DNA for the CDR3: TGTGCCAGCAGCCCACTAGGCTACGAGCAGTACTTC. Translation gives CASSPLGYEQYF. The full variable domain, completed using reference TRBV28 and TRBJ2-7, is DVKVTQSSRYLVKRTGEKVFLECVQDMDHENMFWYRQDPGLGLRLIYFSYDVKMKEKGDIPEGYSVSREKKERFSLILESASTNQTSMYLCASSPLGYEQYFGPGTRLTVT.

The rearrangement links TRBV6-5 to TRBJ2-5, with D possibly being TRBD1 (5 bases). This CDR3 spans 15 amino acids. Germline V lookup: CDR1 MNHEY, CDR2 SVGAGI. The V gene lost 0 bases and the J gene lost 2 bases, with 10 bases spanning the gap. CDR3 coding DNA: TGTGCCAGCAGTTACTCTAGGGGCCGGCAAGAGACCCAGTACTTC. This translates into CASSYSRGRQETQYF.

The CDR3 loop reads CASSPPAGREQYF. Here the CDR3 DNA reads TGTGCCAGCAGCCCGCCGGCAGGCCGCGAGCAGTACTTC. V usage is TRBV7-2 and J usage is TRBJ2-7; D is ambiguous. The CDR3 has 13 residues. Trimming took 5 bases from V and 6 from J, leaving 14 bases between them. Germline V lookup: CDR1 SGHTA, CDR2 FQGNSA.

The chain has TRBV28 and TRBJ2-7; TRBD2 agrees at 7 bases. The CDR3 has 13 residues. CDR1 MDHEN and CDR2 SYDVKM come from the germline V gene. J gave up 1 base and V 7 bases, and 4 bases lay outside the gene matches. For the CDR3, the DNA is TGTGCCAGCACGCGACTAGCTTCCTACGAGCAGTACTTC. Translating it yields CASTRLASYEQYF.

This chain uses TRBV7-3 with TRBJ2-3; 14 nucleotides align to TRBD2. V lost 5 bases to trimming and J lost 0 bases; unmatched junction nucleotides: 10. Per the germline V gene, CDR1 is SGHTA and CDR2 is FQGTGA. The CDR3 is 19 amino acids. CDR3 nucleotides: TGTGCCAGCAGCGACAAAGGGGGACTAGCGGGAGCCAGCACAGATACGCAGTATTTT. Protein: CASSDKGGLAGASTDTQYF.

The chain couples TRBV28 to TRBJ2-7; perhaps TRBD1 as D (5 bases). The CDR3 loop spans 15 amino acids. Germline loops: CDR1 MDHEN, CDR2 SYDVKM. Trimming shortened V by 2 bases and J by 3 bases, and 14 bases separated the two germline ends. In DNA, the CDR3 is TGTGCCAGCAGTTTAACCCAGGGTTCCCGCTACGAGCAGTACTTC. Protein: CASSLTQGSRYEQYF.

The chain joins TRBV28 to TRBJ2-3; 7 nucleotides align to TRBD2. Germline V gene data show CDR1 as MDHEN and CDR2 as SYDVKM. This CDR3 region has 16 residues. V was pared by 2 bases and J by 1 base, with 6 bases of the junction left unmatched. The CDR3 DNA follows: TGTGCCAGCAGTTTAGGACTAGGGACGGGCACAGATACGCAGTATTTT. This translates into CASSLGLGTGTDTQYF. Supplemented by reference TRBV28 and TRBJ2-3, the full variable domain reads DVKVTQSSRYLVKRTGEKVFLECVQDMDHENMFWYRQDPGLGLRLIYFSYDVKMKEKGDIPEGYSVSREKKERFSLILESASTNQTSMYLCASSLGLGTGTDTQYFGPGTRLTVL.

The chain carries TRBV5-1 and TRBJ2-7; D is uncertain. CDR3 length equals 14 residues. Germline V gene lookup returns CDR1 SGHRS and CDR2 YFSETQ. V lost 1 base to trimming and J lost 2 bases, with 10 bases between them. The CDR3 spells CASSLISEAYEQYF. The DNA of the CDR3 is TGCGCCAGCAGCTTGATATCCGAAGCCTACGAGCAGTACTTC. Drawing the rest from reference TRBV5-1 and TRBJ2-7, the complete variable domain is KAGVTQTPRYLIKTRGQQVTLSCSPISGHRSVSWYQQTPGQGLQFLFEYFSETQRNKGNFPGRFSGRQFSNSRSEMNVSTLELGDSALYLCASSLISEAYEQYFGPGTRLTVT.

This rearrangement joins TRBV14 to TRBJ2-5; D gene unclear. The CDR3 length is 15 residues. Germline V gives CDR1 SGHDN, CDR2 FVKESK. Trimming shortened V by 0 bases and J by 4 bases, and 12 bases separated the two germline ends. CDR3 in amino acids: CASSQEDHTRETQYF. The CDR3 DNA sequence: TGTGCCAGCAGCCAAGAGGACCATACACGAGAGACCCAGTACTTC. Using reference TRBV14 and TRBJ2-5 for the parts outside the CDR3, the full variable domain is EAGVTQFPSHSVIEKGQTVTLRCDPISGHDNLYWYRRVMGKEIKFLLHFVKESKQDESGMPNNRFLAERTGGTYSTLKVQPAELEDSGVYFCASSQEDHTRETQYFGPGTRLLVL.

This clone was seen more than once but under ten times. The chain is built from TRBV29-1 and TRBJ1-1; no firm D call. Germline V gene sequence: CDR1 SQVTM, CDR2 ANQGSEA. The CDR3 is 13 amino acids. The V and J ends lost 7 bases and 2 bases respectively, with 14 bases between them. In DNA form, the CDR3 reads TGCAGCGCGACGTTCAAAGCTAACACTGAAGCTTTCTTT. Amino acid sequence: CSATFKANTEAFF.

V is TRBV5-1 and J is TRBJ2-5; 11 positions match TRBD2. The closer fit of TRBJ2-7 to the DNA end suggests the J call may be wrong. This CDR3 spans 15 amino acids. Germline lookup yields CDR1 SGHRS and CDR2 YFSETQ. The CDR3 DNA sequence: TGCGCCAGCAGCCCCGTAGCGGGAGGGCCCTACGAGCAGTACTTC. As protein: CASSPVAGGPYEQYF.

This chain connects TRBV18 to TRBJ1-1; 7 bases are shared with TRBD1. Per the germline V gene, CDR1 is KGHSH and CDR2 is LQKENI. Trimming removed 1 base from V and 1 base from J; junction bases left unmatched: 3. The CDR3 loop spans 15 amino acids. CDR3 amino acids: CASSPLRDRNTEAFF. CDR3 nucleotides: TGTGCCAGCTCACCACTTCGGGACAGGAACACTGAAGCTTTCTTT.

V gene TRBV7-9 combines with J gene TRBJ2-1; D is possibly TRBD1 (6 bases). In germline, CDR1 is SEHNR, CDR2 FQNEAQ (reference sequence). This CDR3 is built from 12 residues. The V gene lost 9 bases and the J gene lost 8 bases, with 14 bases spanning the gap. CDR3 sequence reads: CASILQGYEQFF. The CDR3 DNA reads TGTGCCAGTATTTTACAGGGCTATGAGCAGTTCTTC.

The chain combines TRBV15 with TRBJ1-2; no clear D gene. CDR1 is LNHNV, CDR2 YYDKDF, per germline (reference sequence). The germline V and J ends were trimmed by 0 bases and 2 bases, with 7 bases remaining between them. This CDR3 is built from 14 residues. CDR3: CATSRETPNYGYTF. Here the CDR3 DNA reads TGTGCCACCAGCAGAGAAACACCGAACTATGGCTACACCTTC. Combining the CDR3 with reference TRBV15 and TRBJ1-2 gives the whole variable domain DAMVIQNPRYQVTQFGKPVTLSCSQTLNHNVMYWYQQKSSQAPKLLFHYYDKDFNNEADTPDNFQSRRPNTSFCFLDIRSPGLGDTAMYLCATSRETPNYGYTFGSGTRLTVV.

V is TRBV4-3 and J is TRBJ2-3, with 11 positions matching TRBD2. The CDR3 runs 15 residues. The germline gives CDR1 LGHNA, CDR2 YSLEER. The trim removed 3 bases at V and 6 bases at J, leaving 5 bases unmatched. The CDR3 DNA reads as TGCGCCAGCAGCCATGGGCCTAGCGGGAGGGATACGCAGTATTTT. Its protein is CASSHGPSGRDTQYF.

The rearrangement joins TRBV29-1 to TRBJ2-6; 7 nucleotides agree with TRBD1. CDR3 length: 17 residues. CDR1 and CDR2 from the germline V gene are SQVTM and ANQGSEA. Trimming at V came to 4 bases and at J to 0 bases, leaving 9 bases not matched to a gene. Here the CDR3 DNA reads TGCAGCGTTGTGGATACAGGGGACCCCTCTGGGGCCAACGTCCTGACTTTC. Protein sequence: CSVVDTGDPSGANVLTF.

The rearrangement joins TRBV4-2 to TRBJ1-4, with 8 bases matching TRBD1. This CDR3 spans 16 amino acids. Per the germline V gene, CDR1 is LGHNA and CDR2 is YNFKEQ. With V trimmed by 4 bases and J by 6 bases, 10 bases remained unmatched. The CDR3 bases are TGTGCCAGCAGCCGGCTCGGCAGGGGGCTGTATGAAAAACTGTTTTTT. Its translation is CASSRLGRGLYEKLFF.

About this clone: The identical CDR3 is also encoded by other nucleotide sequences in the sample. The J gene is TRBJ2-7, the V gene TRBV9; 9 nucleotides match TRBD1. The CDR3 consists of 14 residues. Trimming took 4 bases from V and 0 from J; bases not matched to a gene: 2. Germline CDR1 and CDR2: SGDLS and YYNGEE. The CDR3 sequence: CASSKGQGSYEQYF. The CDR3 nucleotides read TGTGCCAGCAGCAAGGGACAGGGCTCCTACGAGCAGTACTTC.

The chain's CDR3 is CASSFWRTPNGQYF. CDR3 nucleotide sequence: TGTGCCAGCAGTTTTTGGCGGACTCCGAACGGGCAGTACTTC. This rearrangement joins TRBV28 to TRBJ2-7; tentative D call: TRBD2 (5 bases). V gave up 3 bases and J gave up 9 bases, with 18 bases separating them. CDR1 is MDHEN and CDR2 is SYDVKM in the germline V gene. The CDR3 runs 14 residues.

The chain uses TRBV18 and TRBJ2-7, with 7 bases matching TRBD2. V trimming: 4 bases; J trimming: 0 bases; junction bases outside the gene matches: 6. Germline V gives CDR1 KGHSH, CDR2 LQKENI. The CDR3 spans 15 residues. CDR3 residues: CASSQFPSGSYEQYF. CDR3 coding DNA: TGTGCCAGCTCACAATTCCCTAGCGGCTCCTACGAGCAGTACTTC.

The J gene is TRBJ2-2, the V gene TRBV4-2; a possible D gene is TRBD2 (6 bases). CDR1 is LGHNA, CDR2 YNFKEQ, per germline. This CDR3 spans 15 amino acids. Trimming took off 1 base at V and 2 bases at J, with 8 bases between the two ends. CDR3 bases: TGTGCCAGCAGCCAAGGGGACTTAAACACCGGGGAGCTGTTTTTT. As protein: CASSQGDLNTGELFF.

This clone was seen once. The chain links TRBV4-3 to TRBJ2-3, with 9 bases identical to TRBD2. Trimming at V came to 2 bases and at J to 1 base, leaving 10 bases not matched to a gene. The germline V gene encodes CDR1 LGHNA and CDR2 YSLEER. This CDR3 is 18 amino acids long. The DNA for the CDR3 is TGCGCCAGCAGCCAATCACCAATTAGCGGGAGCGGCACAGATACGCAGTATTTT. Its translation: CASSQSPISGSGTDTQYF.